The rows below give T cell receptor beta chains drawn from one sample of a study of early T cells in non-severe SARS-CoV-2 infection. TCRdb re-called the 5' RACE reads through MiXCR, storing one row per CDR3 protein. The table has tens of thousands of distinct CDR3 sequences, 5% to 6.5% seen once. The source was whole blood, collected at baseline. The receptors were sampled from an adult who was a healthcare worker with PCR-confirmed SARS-CoV-2 infection or an uninfected control (not recorded which). The CDR3 runs from the conserved cysteine through the conserved F or W. Fields, in order: V gene, J gene, D gene, clone size, CDR3 DNA, CDR3 protein. A D gene is named only where the DNA matches it firmly. Size is omitted from some rows. Given values are once, few, many or a class for expanded clones.

v_gene: TRBV11-2; j_gene: TRBJ2-1; d_gene: TRBD2; abundance: many; CDR3nt: TGTGCCAGCAGCTGGACTAGCGGGAGGGCCGAAGAGCAGTTCTTC; CDR3aa: CASSWTSGRAEEQFF
v_gene: TRBV6-5; j_gene: TRBJ2-2; d_gene: TRBD1; abundance: few; CDR3nt: TGTGCCAGCAGTTTACGTCTTCTCCCGGGACAGGGGGGTACCGGGGAGCTGTTTTTT; CDR3aa: CASSLRLLPGQGGTGELFF
v_gene: TRBV28; j_gene: TRBJ2-7; d_gene: TRBD1; abundance: many; CDR3nt: TGTGCCAGCAGATTGGACAGGTACGAGCAGTACTTC; CDR3aa: CASRLDRYEQYF
v_gene: TRBV12-3/TRBV12-4; j_gene: TRBJ2-1; d_gene: NA; abundance: many; CDR3nt: TGTGCCAGCAGTTTAGGGGGGTTCGATGAGCAGTTCTTC; CDR3aa: CASSLGGFDEQFF
v_gene: TRBV6-2/TRBV6-3; j_gene: TRBJ1-6; d_gene: NA; abundance: many; CDR3nt: TGTGCCAGCAGTACACGAGAAGATTCACCCCTCCACTTT; CDR3aa: CASSTREDSPLHF
v_gene: TRBV7-2; j_gene: TRBJ1-5; d_gene: NA; abundance: many; CDR3nt: TGTGCCAGCAGCTTAGAAGGGTTTCAGCCCCAGCATTTT; CDR3aa: CASSLEGFQPQHF
v_gene: TRBV27; j_gene: TRBJ1-1; d_gene: NA; abundance: NA; CDR3nt: TGTGCCAGCAGGGTAAGGGAAGGATGGCAGCACAGGGCTTTCTTT; CDR3aa: CASRVREGWQHRAFF
v_gene: TRBV20-1; j_gene: TRBJ1-6; d_gene: NA; abundance: many; CDR3nt: TGCAGTGCTAGAGAGGCACAGGGAGGGTCACCCCTCCACTTT; CDR3aa: CSAREAQGGSPLHF
v_gene: TRBV5-8; j_gene: TRBJ2-7; d_gene: NA; abundance: many; CDR3nt: TGTGCCAGCAGCTATCGACGCGGGTTGCAGCGATACGAGCAGTACTTC; CDR3aa: CASSYRRGLQRYEQYF
v_gene: TRBV6-2/TRBV6-3; j_gene: TRBJ2-1; d_gene: NA; abundance: many; CDR3nt: TGTGCCAGCATTAACGGTTACCTCCACAATGAGCAGTTCTTC; CDR3aa: CASINGYLHNEQFF
v_gene: TRBV20-1; j_gene: TRBJ2-3; d_gene: NA; abundance: many; CDR3nt: TGCAGTGCTAGCGGAATAGATAGCGGATATAGGGATACGCAGTATTTT; CDR3aa: CSASGIDSGYRDTQYF
v_gene: TRBV7-9; j_gene: TRBJ1-2; d_gene: TRBD1; abundance: NA; CDR3nt: TGTGCCAGCAGCTCGATACAGGGGGCTGGTGGCTACACCTTC; CDR3aa: CASSSIQGAGGYTF
v_gene: TRBV19; j_gene: TRBJ1-5; d_gene: NA; abundance: many; CDR3nt: TGTGCCAGTAGTATACTCTCCCTGTTGGGAACAGATCAGCCCCAGCATTTT; CDR3aa: CASSILSLLGTDQPQHF
v_gene: TRBV7-2; j_gene: TRBJ1-6; d_gene: NA; abundance: many; CDR3nt: TGTGCCAGCAGCGAGGGTCCTTCCTACTCACCCCTCCACTTT; CDR3aa: CASSEGPSYSPLHF
v_gene: TRBV6-6; j_gene: TRBJ1-5; d_gene: TRBD1; abundance: many; CDR3nt: TGTGCCAGCAGCCATTCAGACAGGGGTCAGCCCCAGCATTTT; CDR3aa: CASSHSDRGQPQHF
v_gene: TRBV6-1; j_gene: TRBJ1-1; d_gene: NA; abundance: many; CDR3nt: TGTGCCAGCAGTGAAGGAACAGGGCTCTCTGAAGCTTTCTTT; CDR3aa: CASSEGTGLSEAFF
v_gene: TRBV30; j_gene: TRBJ2-2; d_gene: TRBD2; abundance: NA; CDR3nt: TGTGCCTGGAGTGTAAGCGGGAGTTCCGGGGAGCTGTTTTTT; CDR3aa: CAWSVSGSSGELFF
v_gene: TRBV19; j_gene: TRBJ1-5; d_gene: NA; abundance: many; CDR3nt: TGTGCCAGTAGTATTTTGGGCAATCAGCCCCAGCATTTT; CDR3aa: CASSILGNQPQHF
v_gene: TRBV3-1; j_gene: TRBJ1-2; d_gene: TRBD1; abundance: few; CDR3nt: TGTGCCAGCAGCCAAGAAAGGGGGCGCGGTCCCTATGGCTACACCTTC; CDR3aa: CASSQERGRGPYGYTF
v_gene: TRBV20-1; j_gene: TRBJ2-1; d_gene: NA; abundance: many; CDR3nt: TGCAGTGTTCCAACCCCACTAGTCCACAATGAGCAGTTCTTC; CDR3aa: CSVPTPLVHNEQFF
v_gene: TRBV11-2; j_gene: TRBJ2-7; d_gene: NA; abundance: many; CDR3nt: TGTGCCAGCAGCTTGGGACTCGGCTACGAGCAGTACTTC; CDR3aa: CASSLGLGYEQYF
v_gene: TRBV7-9; j_gene: TRBJ2-7; d_gene: NA; abundance: few; CDR3nt: TGTGCCAGCAGCTTAGTTCGGGGACGTTACAGCCTCTACGAGCAGTACTTC; CDR3aa: CASSLVRGRYSLYEQYF
v_gene: TRBV11-2; j_gene: TRBJ2-1; d_gene: NA; abundance: few; CDR3nt: TGTGCCAGCAGCTTAGAATTCGGGACAATGTACAATGAGCAGTTCTTC; CDR3aa: CASSLEFGTMYNEQFF
v_gene: TRBV10-1; j_gene: TRBJ2-5; d_gene: NA; abundance: many; CDR3nt: TGCGCCAGCCCCCCCAGCAGGATCGAAAGCTTC; CDR3aa: CASPPSRIESF
v_gene: TRBV5-1; j_gene: TRBJ2-1; d_gene: NA; abundance: many; CDR3nt: TGCGCCAGCTCTCCCACCGCTTTAGGTGAGCAGTTCTTC; CDR3aa: CASSPTALGEQFF
v_gene: TRBV29-1; j_gene: TRBJ2-1; d_gene: TRBD2; abundance: many; CDR3nt: TGCAGCCCCTTCCCTCTAGCGGGAAGAGGGTATGAGCAGTTCTTC; CDR3aa: CSPFPLAGRGYEQFF
v_gene: TRBV25-1; j_gene: TRBJ2-5; d_gene: NA; abundance: many; CDR3nt: TGTGCCAGCAGTGAATATAGGGGAGGAGAGACCCAGTACTTC; CDR3aa: CASSEYRGGETQYF
v_gene: TRBV5-5; j_gene: TRBJ2-5; d_gene: NA; abundance: many; CDR3nt: TGTGCCAGCAGCTTGATTGGGCGGGAGACCCAGTACTTC; CDR3aa: CASSLIGRETQYF
v_gene: TRBV19; j_gene: TRBJ2-2; d_gene: NA; abundance: NA; CDR3nt: TGTGCCAGTAGTATTAACGGGAGAGGGACCGGGGAGCTGTTTTTT; CDR3aa: CASSINGRGTGELFF
v_gene: TRBV12-3/TRBV12-4; j_gene: TRBJ1-1; d_gene: NA; abundance: many; CDR3nt: TGTGCCAGCAGTTTAAGCCCCGACACGGATGAAGCTTTCTTT; CDR3aa: CASSLSPDTDEAFF
v_gene: TRBV20-1; j_gene: TRBJ2-3; d_gene: NA; abundance: many; CDR3nt: TGCAGTGCCCCAGTGAGGAGTAATACGCAGTATTTT; CDR3aa: CSAPVRSNTQYF
v_gene: TRBV28; j_gene: TRBJ2-3; d_gene: TRBD2; abundance: many; CDR3nt: TGTGCCAGCCATGCTAGCGGAGCTAGCACAGATACGCAGTATTTT; CDR3aa: CASHASGASTDTQYF
v_gene: TRBV18; j_gene: TRBJ2-2; d_gene: NA; abundance: NA; CDR3nt: TGTGCCAGCTCACCAACGTTACGTCTCAGGGGCGGCGGGGAGCTGTTTTTT; CDR3aa: CASSPTLRLRGGGELFF
v_gene: TRBV18; j_gene: TRBJ2-1; d_gene: TRBD2; abundance: many; CDR3nt: TGTGCCAGCTCACCACGACAGACTAGCGGGAGGTCCTACAATGAGCAGTTCTTC; CDR3aa: CASSPRQTSGRSYNEQFF
v_gene: TRBV12-3/TRBV12-4; j_gene: TRBJ2-5; d_gene: NA; abundance: many; CDR3nt: TGTGCCAGCAGTTGGACACAAGAGACCCAGTACTTC; CDR3aa: CASSWTQETQYF
v_gene: TRBV18; j_gene: TRBJ2-4; d_gene: TRBD2; abundance: many; CDR3nt: TGTGCCAGCTCACCGACTAGCGGGAGTCGTCTAGCCAAAAACATTCAGTACTTC; CDR3aa: CASSPTSGSRLAKNIQYF
v_gene: TRBV5-6; j_gene: TRBJ1-2; d_gene: NA; abundance: NA; CDR3nt: TGTGCCAGCAGCTTTTACACTTCTCGAGGCTACACCTTC; CDR3aa: CASSFYTSRGYTF
v_gene: TRBV21-1; j_gene: TRBJ1-1; d_gene: NA; abundance: few; CDR3nt: TGTGCCAGCAGAGAAGGGGGGGCCAAGAACACTGAAGCTTTCTTT; CDR3aa: CASREGGAKNTEAFF
v_gene: TRBV5-1; j_gene: TRBJ1-1; d_gene: NA; abundance: many; CDR3nt: TGCGCCAGCAGCGTGGAGGGATATGAAGCTTTCTTT; CDR3aa: CASSVEGYEAFF
v_gene: TRBV27; j_gene: TRBJ2-3; d_gene: NA; abundance: few; CDR3nt: TGTGCCAGCAGTTCGCCCCGTCTGTCATTATTAGATACGCAGTATTTT; CDR3aa: CASSSPRLSLLDTQYF
v_gene: TRBV7-2; j_gene: TRBJ2-1; d_gene: TRBD2; abundance: many; CDR3nt: TGTGCCAGCAGCCCTCCAGGACTAGCGGGAGGCAATGAGCAGTTCTTC; CDR3aa: CASSPPGLAGGNEQFF
v_gene: TRBV7-9; j_gene: TRBJ1-1; d_gene: TRBD1; abundance: many; CDR3nt: TGTGCCAGCAGCCCACGGACAGGGGGCGCGGGTGAAGCTTTCTTT; CDR3aa: CASSPRTGGAGEAFF
v_gene: TRBV6-1; j_gene: TRBJ2-7; d_gene: NA; abundance: many; CDR3nt: TGTGCCAGCGAGGTGGAGGGCTACGAGCAGTACTTC; CDR3aa: CASEVEGYEQYF
v_gene: TRBV9; j_gene: TRBJ2-7; d_gene: NA; abundance: many; CDR3nt: TGTGCCAGCAGCACCCGGACAGTTTCCTACGAGCAGTACTTC; CDR3aa: CASSTRTVSYEQYF
v_gene: TRBV4-2; j_gene: TRBJ2-7; d_gene: NA; abundance: many; CDR3nt: TGTGCCAGCAGCCAAGATCGTACGGCTACCTACGAGCAGTACTTC; CDR3aa: CASSQDRTATYEQYF
v_gene: TRBV6-6; j_gene: TRBJ2-3; d_gene: NA; abundance: many; CDR3nt: TGTGCCAGCAGTCCCTCGTCCCATAGCAGCTCAGATACGCAGTATTTT; CDR3aa: CASSPSSHSSSDTQYF
v_gene: TRBV7-9; j_gene: TRBJ2-1; d_gene: TRBD1; abundance: many; CDR3nt: TGTGCCAGCAGTATACAGGGGAGCTCCTACAATGAGCAGTTCTTC; CDR3aa: CASSIQGSSYNEQFF
v_gene: TRBV4-1; j_gene: TRBJ2-5; d_gene: TRBD2; abundance: many; CDR3nt: TGCGCCAGCAGCCGTCTTTGGGGAGGGATAGAGACCCAGTACTTC; CDR3aa: CASSRLWGGIETQYF
v_gene: TRBV5-1; j_gene: TRBJ2-5; d_gene: TRBD1; abundance: few; CDR3nt: TGCGCCAGCAGCTTATGGGACAGACTCCAAGAGACCCAGTACTTC; CDR3aa: CASSLWDRLQETQYF
v_gene: TRBV11-2; j_gene: TRBJ2-7; d_gene: NA; abundance: many; CDR3nt: TGTGCCAGCAGCTTAGCCTCCGGGGCCGAGCAGTACTTC; CDR3aa: CASSLASGAEQYF
v_gene: TRBV20-1; j_gene: TRBJ2-1; d_gene: TRBD2; abundance: many; CDR3nt: TGCAGTGCTAGACTCGGACTAGCGGGAATTTATAATGAGCAGTTCTTC; CDR3aa: CSARLGLAGIYNEQFF
v_gene: TRBV4-1; j_gene: TRBJ1-3; d_gene: NA; abundance: many; CDR3nt: TGCGCCAGCAGCCAAAAAGATATGGGTTTCTCTGGAAACACCATATATTTT; CDR3aa: CASSQKDMGFSGNTIYF
v_gene: TRBV18; j_gene: TRBJ2-6; d_gene: NA; abundance: few; CDR3nt: TGTGCCAGCTCACCACCAGGGTTCTCTGGGGCCAACGTCCTGACTTTC; CDR3aa: CASSPPGFSGANVLTF
v_gene: TRBV12-3/TRBV12-4; j_gene: TRBJ1-2; d_gene: TRBD1; abundance: many; CDR3nt: TGTGCCACCAGACAGGGGCCCCATTATGGCTACACCTTC; CDR3aa: CATRQGPHYGYTF
v_gene: TRBV28; j_gene: TRBJ2-7; d_gene: NA; abundance: few; CDR3nt: TGTGCCAGCAGTCGACCGGACCTCTCCTACGAGCAGTACTTC; CDR3aa: CASSRPDLSYEQYF
v_gene: TRBV4-3; j_gene: TRBJ1-6; d_gene: NA; abundance: few; CDR3nt: TGCGCCAGCAGCCAGAATCGATCACCCCTCCACTTT; CDR3aa: CASSQNRSPLHF
v_gene: TRBV6-5; j_gene: TRBJ1-2; d_gene: NA; abundance: NA; CDR3nt: TGTGCCAGCAGTTACTCTGGGGTTTCCTATGGCTACACCTTC; CDR3aa: CASSYSGVSYGYTF
v_gene: TRBV12-2; j_gene: TRBJ1-5; d_gene: NA; abundance: many; CDR3nt: TGTGCAAGTCGCGCCAAACCACAGGGGAGCGGCAATCAGCCCCAGCATTTT; CDR3aa: CASRAKPQGSGNQPQHF
v_gene: TRBV10-3; j_gene: TRBJ2-1; d_gene: TRBD2; abundance: many; CDR3nt: TGTGCCATCAGTGAGACTAGCGGGAAAAAGCATGAGCAGTTCTTC; CDR3aa: CAISETSGKKHEQFF